A single sample gave rise to the 14 T cell receptor beta chains below, sequenced in a study of CD8 T cells in Susac syndrome. Random hexamers were used to reverse transcribe an amount of about 0.5 to 1 ug RNA. MiXCR was run by TCRdb on the immunoSEQ multiplex PCR reads, yielding one entry per CDR3 protein. The data contain roughly 130,000 distinct CDR3 sequences, roughly 96% of them singletons. Material for sequencing was CD4+ T cells from PBMCs. These receptors originate from a human donor in good health.

This chain connects TRBV19 to TRBJ2-5, with 7 bases identical to TRBD1. Germline V CDR1 and CDR2: LNHDA, SQIVND (reference sequence). The V and J ends lost 3 bases and 5 bases, in that order; junction bases with no gene match: 3. The CDR3 runs 13 residues. This chain's CDR3 is CASSIPGGETQYF. The CDR3 DNA reads TGTGCCAGTAGTATTCCAGGGGGTGAGACCCAGTACTTC. Full variable domain (outside the CDR3, taken from reference TRBV19 and TRBJ2-5): DGGITQSPKYLFRKEGQNVTLSCEQNLNHDAMYWYRQDPGQGLRLIYYSQIVNDFQKGDIAEGYSVSREKKESFPLTVTSAQKNPTAFYLCASSIPGGETQYFGPGTRLLVL.

This chain links TRBV7-9 with TRBJ2-1; 7 positions match TRBD1. Losses at the gene ends were 3 bases for V and 10 bases for J; bases not matched to a gene: 3. CDR1 and CDR2 (germline): SEHNR, FQNEAQ (reference sequence). CDR3 length: 12 residues. CDR3 residues: CASSFLQGEQFF. The CDR3 DNA is TGTGCCAGCAGCTTCTTACAGGGGGAGCAGTTCTTC.

The chain combines TRBV19 with TRBJ2-7, with D possibly being TRBD2 (5 bases). The CDR3 has 14 amino acids. The germline gives CDR1 LNHDA, CDR2 SQIVND (reference sequence). V was pared by 2 bases and J by 3 bases, with 11 bases between. The CDR3 loop reads CASSIRTHVYEQYF. The DNA of the CDR3 is TGTGCCAGTAGTATAAGGACTCACGTCTACGAGCAGTACTTC.

About this clonotype itself: The limits of the CDR3 on the DNA are not certain, so only TCRdb's listed CDR3 is given. The chain employs TRBV3-1 and TRBJ2-7; no check of the table's D call, TRBD2, against the DNA was made. The CDR3 is made up of 12 amino acids, end residues included. Germline V gene lookup returns CDR1 LGHDT and CDR2 YNNKEL (reference sequence). CDR3 sequence reads: CASSTSGGEQYF.

This chain connects TRBV19 to TRBJ2-2; D is uncertain. The CDR3 contains 11 residues. The germline V gene has CDR1 LNHDA and CDR2 SQIVND (reference sequence). V lost 4 bases and J 6 bases, leaving 3 bases between the germline ends. CDR3 residues: CASSRPGELFF. The CDR3 coding sequence is TGTGCCAGTAGTAGGCCCGGGGAGCTGTTTTTT.

The chain recombines TRBV30 with TRBJ2-6; D not resolved. The CDR3 length is 17 residues. CDR1 and CDR2 from the germline V gene are GTSNPN and SVGIG (reference sequence). Trimming took off 5 bases at V and 0 bases at J, with 17 bases between the two ends. The CDR3 DNA follows: TGTGCCTGGCACCACACCCGGACCTCCTCTGGGGCCAACGTCCTGACTTTC. Amino acid sequence: CAWHHTRTSSGANVLTF.

The rearrangement links TRBV6-5 to TRBJ2-2; D is undetermined. Germline V gene data show CDR1 as MNHEY and CDR2 as SVGAGI. The CDR3 has 15 residues. The V and J ends lost 6 bases and 0 bases respectively, with 11 bases between them. The CDR3 here is CASRLTATNTGELFF. The CDR3 DNA follows: TGTGCCAGCAGGTTGACGGCGACGAACACCGGGGAGCTGTTTTTT.

This clonotype showed up just once. The chain joins TRBV6-4 to TRBJ2-2; 9 nucleotides align to TRBD2. Germline V gene data show CDR1 as MRHNA and CDR2 as SNTAGT. This CDR3 is 14 amino acids long. V gave up 6 bases and J gave up 5 bases; unmatched junction bases: 4. CDR3 loop: CASRAGGGTGELFF. CDR3 in DNA: TGTGCCAGCAGAGCGGGAGGAGGAACCGGGGAGCTGTTTTTT.

This chain links TRBV30 with TRBJ2-6; D call uncertain. CDR3 size: 13 residues. Looked up from germline, CDR1 is GTSNPN and CDR2 is SVGIG (reference sequence). Trimming left V 4 bases short and J 3 bases short, with 7 bases between. The CDR3 nucleotides read TGTGCCTGGAAGCTAGGTGGGGCCAACGTCCTGACTTTC. It is translated as CAWKLGGANVLTF.

This chain joins TRBV3-1 and TRBJ2-2, with 7 bases fitting TRBD2. CDR1 and CDR2 (germline): LGHDT, YNNKEL (reference sequence). Trimming removed 3 bases from V and 5 bases from J; junction bases left unmatched: 9. The CDR3 contains 16 residues. The CDR3 sequence: CASSHWVAGKTGELFF. Here the CDR3 DNA reads TGTGCCAGCAGCCACTGGGTAGCGGGTAAAACCGGGGAGCTGTTTTTT.

The genes are TRBV10-3 and TRBJ2-7; 11 bases match TRBD1. Trimming took 6 bases from V and 2 from J; bases not matched to a gene: 0. The germline V gene encodes CDR1 ENHRY and CDR2 SYGVKD. This CDR3 has 13 amino acids. The CDR3 sequence is CAIRGQGAYEQYF. The CDR3, as DNA: TGTGCCATCAGGGGACAGGGGGCCTACGAGCAGTACTTC.

CDR3 protein: CASNVAGLTDTQYF. In DNA form, the CDR3 reads TGTGCCAGCAACGTGGCGGGGCTCACAGATACGCAGTATTTT. V and J are TRBV7-9 and TRBJ2-3, with D possibly being TRBD2 (6 bases). The CDR3 runs to 14 residues. Germline V gene data show CDR1 as SEHNR and CDR2 as FQNEAQ (reference sequence). Between the trimmed V and J ends, which lost 7 bases and 2 bases, there was a span of 13 bases.

The rearrangement uses TRBV4-2 and TRBJ2-5; D is perhaps TRBD2 (7 bases). V dropped 0 bases and J dropped 0 bases, with 14 bases sitting between them. Germline V gene sequence: CDR1 LGHNA, CDR2 YNFKEQ. The CDR3 contains 17 residues. CDR3 loop: CASSQDRGTTNQETQYF. CDR3 nucleotide sequence: TGTGCCAGCAGCCAAGATAGGGGGACTACCAACCAAGAGACCCAGTACTTC.

This sequence joins TRBV5-1 and TRBJ2-3; 10 bases line up with TRBD2. Germline trimming cut 4 bases from V and 0 bases from J; bases unmatched to any gene: 5. There are 16 residues in the CDR3. Germline V gene lookup returns CDR1 SGHRS and CDR2 YFSETQ. The CDR3 region is CASSEGLAPSTDTQYF. As DNA, the CDR3 is TGCGCCAGCAGCGAGGGACTAGCGCCTAGCACAGATACGCAGTATTTT.